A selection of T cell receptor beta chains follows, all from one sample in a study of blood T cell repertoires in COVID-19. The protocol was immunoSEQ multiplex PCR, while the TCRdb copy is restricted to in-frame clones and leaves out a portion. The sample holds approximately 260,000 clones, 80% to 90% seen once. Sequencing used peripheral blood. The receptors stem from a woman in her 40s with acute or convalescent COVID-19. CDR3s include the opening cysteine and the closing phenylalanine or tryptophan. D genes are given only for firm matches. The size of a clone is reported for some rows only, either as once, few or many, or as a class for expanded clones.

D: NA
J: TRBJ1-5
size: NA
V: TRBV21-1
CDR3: CASTGTGYYSNQPQHF
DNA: TGTGCCAGCACCGGGACAGGGTATTATAGCAATCAGCCCCAGCATTTT

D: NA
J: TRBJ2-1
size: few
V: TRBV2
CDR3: CASSEGPRGQFF
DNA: TGTGCCAGCAGTGAAGGGCCCAGGGGGCAGTTCTTC

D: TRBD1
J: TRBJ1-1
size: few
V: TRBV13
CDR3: CASSLRDRGTEAFF
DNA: TGTGCCAGCAGCTTACGGGACAGGGGCACTGAAGCTTTCTTT

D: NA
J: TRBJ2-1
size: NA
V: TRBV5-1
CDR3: CASSRSEYNEQFF
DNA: TGCGCCAGCAGTAGGAGCGAGTACAATGAGCAGTTCTTC

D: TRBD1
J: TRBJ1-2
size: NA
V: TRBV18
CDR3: CASSPLGTGSRYGYTF
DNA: TGTGCCAGCTCACCGCTCGGGACAGGGTCCCGATATGGCTACACCTTC

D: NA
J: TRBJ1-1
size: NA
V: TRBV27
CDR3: CASSLTGLGNTEAFF
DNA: TGTGCCAGCAGTTTAACAGGGCTTGGCAACACTGAAGCTTTCTTT

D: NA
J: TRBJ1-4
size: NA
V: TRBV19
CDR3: CASSPQGLGEKLFF
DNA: TGTGCCAGTAGTCCCCAGGGGCTAGGGGAAAAACTGTTTTTT

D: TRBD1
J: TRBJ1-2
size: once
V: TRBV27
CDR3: CASSLQRTGGRYGYTF
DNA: TGTGCCAGCAGTCTCCAACGGACAGGGGGCCGCTATGGCTACACCTTC

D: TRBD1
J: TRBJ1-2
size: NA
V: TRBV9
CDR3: CASSGRQGPYGYTF
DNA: TGTGCCAGCAGCGGACGACAGGGTCCCTATGGCTACACCTTC

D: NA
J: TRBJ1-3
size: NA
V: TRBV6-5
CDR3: CASRKQGVGNTIYF
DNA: TGTGCCAGCAGGAAACAGGGAGTTGGAAACACCATATATTTT

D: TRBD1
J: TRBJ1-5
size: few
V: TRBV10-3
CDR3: CATATTDRGFQPQHF
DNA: TGTGCCACCGCTACCACGGACAGGGGGTTTCAGCCCCAGCATTTT

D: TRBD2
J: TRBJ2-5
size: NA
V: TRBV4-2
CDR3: CASSQGLAGKETQYF
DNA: TGTGCCAGCAGCCAAGGCCTAGCGGGGAAAGAGACCCAGTACTTC

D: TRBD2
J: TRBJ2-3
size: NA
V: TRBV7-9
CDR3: CASSTRWTSGGDPIDTSTDTQYF
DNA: TGTGCCAGCAGCACGCGCTGGACTAGCGGGGGGGACCCTATTGATACCAGCACAGATACGCAGTATTTT

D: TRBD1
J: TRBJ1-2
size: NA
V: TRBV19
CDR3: CASTTGQGFGYTF
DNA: TGTGCCAGTACCACGGGACAGGGATTTGGCTACACCTTC

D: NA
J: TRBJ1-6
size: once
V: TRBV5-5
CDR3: CASSLYGARGNSPLHF
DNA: TGTGCCAGCAGCTTGTACGGGGCTCGGGGGAATTCACCCCTCCACTTT

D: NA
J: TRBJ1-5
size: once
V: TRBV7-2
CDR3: CASSNQFTRGGTQPQHF
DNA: TGTGCCAGCAGCAATCAATTCACCCGGGGGGGGACTCAGCCCCAGCATTTT

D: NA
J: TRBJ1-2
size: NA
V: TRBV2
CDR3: CASSDRILTYYGYTF
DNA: TGTGCCAGCAGTGACCGTATTCTGACTTACTATGGCTACACCTTC